The sequence of this T cell receptor (beta chain) was determined in a study of cytomegalovirus exposure and HLA in healthy donors. Study conclusions and caveats: In a later analysis, first-cohort TCR clusters were found to tend to co-occur in the 100 to 150 validation repertoires. Rarity marked most TCR sequences, yet some public TCRs occurred in many donors.

The table came from immunoSEQ multiplex PCR; TCRdb's copy has only in-frame clones and leaves some out. The sample records about 160,000 clones, 85% to 90% being singletons. This clone was seen a single time. Its matching antigen is unknown. V was cut by 1 base and J by 3 bases, with 14 bases left in between. Germline lookup yields CDR1 MGHRA and CDR2 YSYEKL. The CDR3 extends over 16 amino acids. Among the 120 subjects of the validation cohort, separate from the approximately 670-subject first cohort, were the donors. Material: PBMCs. This chain joins TRBV4-1 and TRBJ2-3; D perhaps matches TRBD2 (6 bases). The source is a woman aged 18-30 years in good health and CMV-seropositive. CDR3 protein: CASSQAVTGATDTQYF. The CDR3 bases are TGCGCCAGCAGCCAAGCCGTAACGGGAGCTACAGATACGCAGTATTTT.